Below, one T cell receptor (beta chain) is given with its context. Its antigen is as yet unknown. The sample holds other DNA sequences that translate to the same CDR3. TCRdb keeps only in-frame clones here, not all; method: immunoSEQ multiplex PCR. The sample shows roughly 2.5 million clones, over 85% of them seen only once. These data belong to a study of shared clonotypes between healthy human individuals. Whole-study findings and limits: Memory subsets generally showed smaller estimated richness than naive subsets did. The low donor count limited represented genetic and exposure-history diversity.

The CDR3 runs to 15 residues. Per the germline V gene, CDR1 is SGHDT and CDR2 is YYEEEE. V lost 0 bases and J lost 3; bases outside the gene matches: 2. The clonotype comes from a man aged 18-30 years in good health. The specimen sequenced was naive CD4+ T cells sorted from blood. Stated subset: CD45RA+ positively selected. The rearrangement uses TRBV5-6 and TRBJ2-3, with 9 bases aligning to TRBD2. CDR3 residues: CASSLVAGGTDTQYF. DNA of the CDR3: TGTGCCAGCAGCTTGGTGGCGGGGGGGACAGATACGCAGTATTTT.